The rows below give T cell receptor beta chains drawn from one sample of a study of shared clonotypes between healthy human individuals. Using immunoSEQ multiplex PCR, the repertoire was profiled, and TCRdb retains in-frame clones only, with some absent. The sample holds nearly 1 million clones, around 80% seen once. The sample taken for sequencing was memory CD4+ T cells sorted from blood. These receptors all stem from a man between 18 and 29 years old in good health. Each CDR3 is given with its conserved first and last residue. The order of the fields is V gene, CDR3 protein.

v_gene: TRBV9; CDR3aa: CASSARQGGGYTF
v_gene: TRBV6-1; CDR3aa: CASGTGYYGYTF
v_gene: TRBV7-9; CDR3aa: CASSLLPQENTEAFF
v_gene: TRBV5-1; CDR3aa: CASSFLGSGGYEQYF
v_gene: TRBV19; CDR3aa: CASSLQMLPTGHTDTQYF
v_gene: TRBV27; CDR3aa: CASSIRDRGEAFF
v_gene: TRBV6-5; CDR3aa: CASIGARGESQYF
v_gene: TRBV4-2; CDR3aa: CASSQGKGSYEQYF
v_gene: TRBV18; CDR3aa: CASSPKLSGDTEAFF
v_gene: TRBV19; CDR3aa: CASSMGGLVEDTQYF
v_gene: TRBV6-5; CDR3aa: CASSYLGQGSNEQFF
v_gene: TRBV5-1; CDR3aa: CASSLQEQSSGNTIYF
v_gene: TRBV6-1; CDR3aa: CASKRYSYYEQYF
v_gene: TRBV5-4; CDR3aa: CASSMGLEETQYF
v_gene: TRBV18; CDR3aa: CASSPQGGEKLFF
v_gene: TRBV30; CDR3aa: CAWSGYTGELFF
v_gene: TRBV7-8; CDR3aa: CASSLVSAEQYF
v_gene: TRBV25-1; CDR3aa: CASSETGGTQPQHF
v_gene: TRBV5-4; CDR3aa: CASSLTGQGRGELFF
v_gene: TRBV11-3; CDR3aa: CASSLTDTYNEQFF
v_gene: TRBV19; CDR3aa: CASKDGSNQPQHF
v_gene: TRBV6-1; CDR3aa: CASSPRGLSYNEQFF
v_gene: TRBV4-2; CDR3aa: CASSQERGAGYGYTF
v_gene: TRBV27; CDR3aa: CASSLVGFEPGNTIYF
v_gene: TRBV7-2; CDR3aa: CASSYNRGWQLFF
v_gene: TRBV13; CDR3aa: CASSLEGRRETQYF
v_gene: TRBV10-3; CDR3aa: CAISDLGLAGGSMETQYF
v_gene: TRBV28; CDR3aa: CASSDTTYNSPLHF
v_gene: TRBV19; CDR3aa: CASSIRGQGPYEQYF
v_gene: TRBV5-6; CDR3aa: CASSFGARANTGELFF
v_gene: TRBV6-5; CDR3aa: CASSRSTGKETQYF
v_gene: TRBV18; CDR3aa: CASSPTDYGYTF
v_gene: TRBV11-2; CDR3aa: CASSRTRGRDTQYF
v_gene: TRBV4-1; CDR3aa: CASRHILSSVTEAFF
v_gene: TRBV5-5; CDR3aa: CASSDSNFPGELFF
v_gene: TRBV19; CDR3aa: CASSIVDRGNTEAFF
v_gene: TRBV10-2; CDR3aa: CASGGTSGNTIYF
v_gene: TRBV28; CDR3aa: CASSGGTSTDTQYF
v_gene: TRBV7-2; CDR3aa: CASSSRLAGEQYF